This T cell receptor beta chain was recorded in a study of graft-versus-host responses after intestinal transplantation. Study context: As for transplant type, recipients had multivisceral, liver-intestinal, or isolated intestinal grafts.

This table comes from immunoSEQ multiplex PCR, and its TCRdb copy is limited to in-frame clones, with some not included. This table has about 6,900 clones, about 22% appearing once. Responders (roughly 200,000, CFSE-labeled) met roughly 200,000 stimulators that were irradiated and violet-dye-labeled. Sorting of proliferating CFSE-low CD3+CD4+ and CD3+CD8+ responders took place after the reaction. This clone is termed medium-sized. Germline trimming cut 4 bases from V and 1 base from J; bases unmatched to any gene: 3. This CDR3 is 14 amino acids long. Germline CDR1 MNHEY, CDR2 SMNVEV (reference sequence).

This receptor was identified in a human patient who was an organ donor for intestinal transplantation. The sequenced sample was alloreactive CD4+ T cells from a mixed lymphocyte reaction culture, obtained before transplantation. Subset indicated: CFSE-low proliferating T cells sorted from roughly six-day pre-transplant mixed lymphocyte reaction (GvH or HvG direction). V is TRBV27 and J is TRBJ2-7; 8 positions agree with TRBD2. The CDR3 DNA reads as TGTGCCAGCAGTTATACTAGCGGTTCCTACGAGCAGTACTTC. Amino acids: CASSYTSGSYEQYF.